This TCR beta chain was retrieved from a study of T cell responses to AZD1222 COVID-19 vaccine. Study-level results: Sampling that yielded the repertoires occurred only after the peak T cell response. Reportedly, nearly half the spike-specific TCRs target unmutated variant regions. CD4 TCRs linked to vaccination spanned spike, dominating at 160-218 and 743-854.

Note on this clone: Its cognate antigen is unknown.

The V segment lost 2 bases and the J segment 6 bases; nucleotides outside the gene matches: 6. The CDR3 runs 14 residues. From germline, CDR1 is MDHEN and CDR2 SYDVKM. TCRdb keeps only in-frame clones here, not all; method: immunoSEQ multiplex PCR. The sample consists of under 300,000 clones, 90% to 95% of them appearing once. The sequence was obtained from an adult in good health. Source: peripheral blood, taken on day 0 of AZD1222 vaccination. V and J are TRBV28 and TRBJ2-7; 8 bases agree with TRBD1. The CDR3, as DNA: TGTGCCAGCAGTTTAGCAGGGGGCTCGTTCGAGCAGTACTTC. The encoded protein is CASSLAGGSFEQYF.